A selection of T cell receptor beta chains follows, all from one sample in a study of T cell responses to AZD1222 COVID-19 vaccine. Profiling relied on immunoSEQ multiplex PCR, and the TCRdb table lists in-frame clones only, not all of them. The table lists 100,000 or so clones, around nine tenths of them singletons. Specimen: peripheral blood, collected on day 0 of AZD1222 vaccination. Every receptor here comes from an adult in good health. Both conserved end residues are trimmed from each CDR3.

TRBV27,TRBJ2-5,ASSLFSSGRWQETQY
TRBV28,TRBJ2-5,ASSPLAGTSGKVDQETQY
TRBV28,TRBJ2-3,ASSLQARVTRDTDTQY
TRBV18,TRBJ1-5,ASSQQGGNQPQH
TRBV10-3,TRBJ2-2,AISASEGQGRAGELF
TRBV5-1,TRBJ2-7,ASSFGTGTEQY
TRBV5-1,TRBJ2-3,ASSLAGGADTQY
TRBV28,TRBJ2-7,ASSLGRDHEQY
TRBV15,TRBJ1-1,ATSRVRGASRNTEAF
TRBV7-2,TRBJ1-4,ASSLVAGSNEKLF
TRBV10-2,TRBJ2-7,ASSSGTSGSGYEQY
TRBV7-9,TRBJ1-1,ASSLWPVTENTEAF
TRBV18,TRBJ2-1,ASSPSPPIGYEQF
TRBV19,TRBJ1-1,ASSTGAGVSTEAF
TRBV19,TRBJ1-5,ASSIIPDSNQPQH
TRBV5-4,TRBJ2-2,ASSLGAGVNTGELF
TRBV4-2,TRBJ2-7,ASSQGTFAYEQY
TRBV7-9,TRBJ2-1,ASSKDRVWVNNEQF
TRBV3-1/TRBV3-2,TRBJ1-2,ASSPLQETYGYT
TRBV18,TRBJ1-4,ASSIQGAGEKLF
TRBV6-5,TRBJ2-3,ASSYGSRDTQY
TRBV18,TRBJ2-7,ASSPPGSYEQY
TRBV5-1,TRBJ2-1,ASSPEGGPYNEQF
TRBV5-1,TRBJ1-2,ASSLALGYDYGYT
TRBV18,TRBJ2-7,ASSTGGGGEQY
TRBV18,TRBJ1-5,ASSPDRGREPQH
TRBV15,TRBJ2-5,ATSRTSGSARETQY
TRBV28,TRBJ2-5,ASSSWGETQY
TRBV11-3,TRBJ2-7,ASSRSGSSYEQY
TRBV5-4,TRBJ1-4,ASSLGGTDHEKLF
TRBV18,TRBJ1-6,ASSQESKSNSPLH
TRBV7-3,TRBJ1-3,ASSNKAGNTIY
TRBV28,TRBJ2-6,ASRRRLGANVLT
TRBV11-2,TRBJ2-5,ASSQQGETQY
TRBV19,TRBJ2-7,ASSPTPGQGYEQY
TRBV28,TRBJ1-1,ASSQTGAF
TRBV6-1,TRBJ1-1,ASSERGKITEAF
TRBV11-2,TRBJ2-1,ASSLGFYNEQF
TRBV18,TRBJ2-2,ASPNKPGSLNTGELF
TRBV5-5,TRBJ1-4,ASSLGHRGTEKLF
TRBV29-1,TRBJ2-2,SAGTAGGNTGELF
TRBV14,TRBJ2-7,ASSHLTSSYEQY
TRBV24-1,TRBJ1-6,ATQAGYNSPLH
TRBV5-5,TRBJ2-3,ASSLRDSSTDTQY
TRBV11-3,TRBJ2-7,ASSLGDSSYEQY
TRBV11-2,TRBJ1-6,ASSFTGDYNSPLH
TRBV6-1,TRBJ2-1,ASSDLAGARNEQF
TRBV19,TRBJ1-5,ASSPQVGGIHQPQH
TRBV6-1,TRBJ1-4,ASSDSPGTGEKLF
TRBV18,TRBJ2-5,ASSPAGTAEETQY
TRBV9,TRBJ2-2,ASSVGPGGANTGELF
TRBV28,TRBJ2-5,ASSFSIETQY
TRBV3-1/TRBV3-2,TRBJ1-6,ASSLKDRRNSPLH
TRBV30,TRBJ2-2,AWSVGGTGELF